Below, 31 T cell receptor beta chains from the same sample are listed, as sequenced in a study of OX40 agonist ivuxolimab in advanced cancers. Repertoires were generated with immunoSEQ multiplex PCR, while TCRdb's copy carries only in-frame clones and drops some. The data show 33,000 or so clones, with approximately 81% seen just once and 10% to 15% held by the top ten. This material consisted of CD4+ or CD8+ T cells sorted from blood, taken in a trial of the OX40 agonist ivuxolimab. Receptors were obtained from an adult with an advanced solid tumor such as melanoma, head and neck, liver or kidney cancer.

V is TRBV13 and J is TRBJ1-6; 8 bases are shared with TRBD1. Germline V gives CDR1 PRHDT, CDR2 FYEKMQ (reference sequence). J was trimmed by 8 bases and V by 5 bases; bases with no gene match: 5. CDR3 length: 14 residues. The CDR3 sequence is CASSTGQGYSPLHF. The CDR3 nucleotides read TGTGCCAGCAGCACCGGACAGGGATATTCACCCCTCCACTTT. Full variable domain (outside the CDR3, taken from reference TRBV13 and TRBJ1-6): AAGVIQSPRHLIKEKRETATLKCYPIPRHDTVYWYQQGPGQDPQFLISFYEKMQSDKGSIPDRFSAQQFSDYHSELNMSSLELGDSALYFCASSTGQGYSPLHFGNGTRLTVT.

The rearrangement uses TRBV4-1 and TRBJ2-7, with TRBD2 identical over 11 bases. The CDR3 has 15 amino acids. CDR1 MGHRA and CDR2 YSYEKL come from the germline V gene. V shed 7 bases and J 6 bases; nucleotides not matched to a gene: 11. The CDR3 region is CASTKGGLAGGEQYF. The CDR3 nucleotides read TGCGCCAGCACCAAAGGCGGCCTAGCGGGAGGCGAGCAGTACTTC.

This sequence joins TRBV19 and TRBJ2-5; D is undetermined. V lost 4 bases and J 2 bases, leaving 5 bases between the germline ends. Germline loops: CDR1 LNHDA, CDR2 SQIVND (reference sequence). The CDR3 contains 12 residues. CDR3 bases: TGTGCCAGTAGTACCAGGCAAGAGACCCAGTACTTC. Protein sequence: CASSTRQETQYF.

As DNA, the CDR3 is TGTGCTAGTGGTTCAGGAACTAATGAAAAACTGTTTTTT. Translating it yields CASGSGTNEKLFF. The J gene is TRBJ1-4, the V gene TRBV12-5; D not certain. The CDR3 contains 13 residues. In germline, CDR1 is LGHNT, CDR2 FRNRAP. V was cut by 4 bases and J by 1 base, with 4 bases left in between.

V usage is TRBV15 and J usage is TRBJ2-1, with D perhaps given as TRBD1 or TRBD2 (6 bases each). CDR1 and CDR2 (germline): LNHNV, YYDKDF (reference sequence). This CDR3 spans 17 amino acids. V lost 0 bases to trimming and J lost 8 bases, with 20 bases between them. The CDR3 DNA reads as TGTGCCACCAGCAGAGATCTTGCGGGGCAAGAGGGGGATGAGCAGTTCTTC. Encoded protein: CATSRDLAGQEGDEQFF.

The V gene is TRBV30, the J gene TRBJ1-6; no definite D call. V was shortened by 5 bases and J by 11 bases, with 10 bases between the two germline ends. The CDR3 length is 11 residues. Germline V gene lookup returns CDR1 GTSNPN and CDR2 SVGIG (reference sequence). This CDR3 reads CAWAFGPPLHF. The CDR3 DNA is TGTGCCTGGGCCTTTGGACCACCCCTCCACTTT. Combining the CDR3 with reference TRBV30 and TRBJ1-6 gives the whole variable domain SQTIHQWPATLVQPVGSPLSLECTVEGTSNPNLYWYRQAAGRGLQLLFYSVGIGQISSEVPQNLSASRPQDRQFILSSKKLLLSDSGFYLCAWAFGPPLHFGNGTRLTVT.

This clone was detected a few times. This chain uses TRBV7-8 with TRBJ1-5; a weak D match, TRBD1 (6 bases). V was trimmed by 2 bases and J by 6 bases, leaving 11 bases between them. The CDR3 runs 14 residues. Germline-derived CDR1 and CDR2 are SGHVS and FQNEAQ. CDR3 sequence reads: CASSLQGFGQPQHF. The CDR3 nucleotides are TGTGCCAGCAGCTTACAGGGGTTTGGTCAGCCCCAGCATTTT.

The chain carries TRBV7-2 and TRBJ2-5, with D possibly called TRBD1 or TRBD2 (5 bases each). Germline assignment: CDR1 SGHTA and CDR2 FQGNSA. V lost 5 bases to trimming and J lost 6 bases, with 22 bases between them. CDR3 length: 16 amino acids. The CDR3: CASSISPGLNAQTQYF. The CDR3 DNA is TGTGCCAGCAGCATCTCCCCGGGGCTTAACGCGCAGACCCAGTACTTC.

The J gene is TRBJ2-3, the V gene TRBV11-3; D ambiguous. In germline, CDR1 is SGHNT, CDR2 YENEEA. Trimming left V 1 base short and J 6 bases short, with 8 bases between. The CDR3 has 13 amino acids. In DNA form, the CDR3 reads TGTGCCAGCAGCTTAGGGATGCCTGATACGCAGTATTTT. This gives the protein CASSLGMPDTQYF.

A single count supports this clone. The rearrangement joins TRBV4-1 to TRBJ2-5; TRBD1 matches at 9 bases. Looked up from germline, CDR1 is MGHRA and CDR2 is YSYEKL. CDR3 length: 16 amino acids. The junction had 5 bases not matched to a gene; V was cut back by 1 base and J by 2 bases. The CDR3 region is CASSQGGGTGQETQYF. CDR3 nucleotides: TGCGCCAGCAGCCAAGGTGGTGGGACAGGGCAAGAGACCCAGTACTTC.

The chain links TRBV29-1 to TRBJ2-3, with no clear D. The V end was cut by 7 bases, the J end by 4 bases, with 18 bases between. The CDR3 is 14 amino acids. Germline V gene lookup returns CDR1 SQVTM and CDR2 ANQGSEA. The CDR3: CSGAPRWPPDTQYF. In DNA form, the CDR3 reads TGCAGCGGCGCTCCCCGGTGGCCCCCAGATACGCAGTATTTT.

J is TRBJ2-7 and V is TRBV19, with D unclear. The CDR3 is made up of 14 amino acids. Germline V lookup: CDR1 LNHDA, CDR2 SQIVND (reference sequence). With 6 bases removed from V and 4 bases from J, the gap between germline ends came to 16 bases. In nucleotides, the CDR3 is TGTGCCAGTAGCCGAGACCCGAAAACTTACGAGCAGTACTTC. Protein: CASSRDPKTYEQYF.

On this clone itself: The sample has other DNA sequences that encode this CDR3 too. The chain carries TRBV6-5 and TRBJ2-7, with D tentatively TRBD1 or TRBD2 (5 bases each). CDR3 length equals 11 residues. Germline V gene data show CDR1 as MNHEY and CDR2 as SVGAGI. V lost 6 bases, J lost 3 bases, and 6 bases lay in between. CDR3 in DNA: TGTGCCAGCAGGGGGGTCTACGAGCAGTACTTC. It encodes CASRGVYEQYF.

The chain has TRBV19 and TRBJ1-6; 8 bases align to TRBD1. After removal of 0 bases from V and 10 bases from J, the junction contained 5 bases not matched to a gene. Germline V gives CDR1 LNHDA, CDR2 SQIVND (reference sequence). The length of the CDR3 is 15 residues. In DNA, the CDR3 is TGTGCCAGTAGTATAGATGGACAGGGTCGATCACCCCTCCACTTT. Its protein is CASSIDGQGRSPLHF.

CDR3 in DNA: TGTGCCAGTACGAGGGGGCTCGCTGGGGCCAACGTCCTGACTTTC. Protein: CASTRGLAGANVLTF. The rearrangement uses TRBV9 and TRBJ2-6; 7 bases match TRBD1. The CDR3 runs 15 residues. Looked up from germline, CDR1 is SGDLS and CDR2 is YYNGEE. With V trimmed by 8 bases and J by 2 bases, 7 bases remained unmatched.

This clone was picked up a small number of times. The J gene is TRBJ1-2, the V gene TRBV5-4; D call uncertain. Germline V gene lookup returns CDR1 SGHNT and CDR2 YYREEE (reference sequence). The CDR3 length is 14 residues. V dropped 1 base and J dropped 1 base, with 8 bases sitting between them. Here the CDR3 DNA reads TGTGCCAGCAGCTTGCATACGGTTAACTATGGCTACACCTTC. This encodes CASSLHTVNYGYTF. The full variable domain, its missing parts supplied by reference TRBV5-4 and TRBJ1-2, is ETGVTQSPTHLIKTRGQQVTLRCSSQSGHNTVSWYQQALGQGPQFIFQYYREEENGRGNFPPRFSGLQFPNYSSELNVNALELDDSALYLCASSLHTVNYGYTFGSGTRLTVV.

The J gene is TRBJ1-2, the V gene TRBV7-2, with 8 bases matching TRBD1. From germline, CDR1 is SGHTA and CDR2 FQGNSA. The V and J ends lost 1 base and 4 bases, in that order; junction bases with no gene match: 5. This CDR3 contains 15 residues. CDR3 DNA: TGTGCCAGCAGCTTAGGGTTGGGACAGGTCTATGGCTACACCTTC. Protein sequence: CASSLGLGQVYGYTF.

V gene TRBV5-1 combines with J gene TRBJ2-5; 13 nucleotides agree with TRBD2. V shed 0 bases, J shed 4 bases, and the junction held 6 bases outside the gene matches. CDR1 SGHRS and CDR2 YFSETQ come from the germline V gene. This CDR3 comprises 17 residues. CDR3 protein: CASSLGTSGRTAETQYF. DNA for the CDR3: TGCGCCAGCAGCTTGGGGACTAGCGGGAGAACGGCAGAGACCCAGTACTTC. Full variable domain (rest looked up from reference TRBV5-1 and TRBJ2-5): KAGVTQTPRYLIKTRGQQVTLSCSPISGHRSVSWYQQTPGQGLQFLFEYFSETQRNKGNFPGRFSGRQFSNSRSEMNVSTLELGDSALYLCASSLGTSGRTAETQYFGPGTRLLVL.

This chain uses TRBV28 with TRBJ2-7; D possibly corresponds to TRBD2 (6 bases). The ends were cut back, 6 bases at V and 1 base at J, with 10 bases in the middle. The length of the CDR3 is 13 residues. CDR1 and CDR2 from the germline V gene are MDHEN and SYDVKM. CDR3 in amino acids: CASRTGGSYEQYF. The CDR3 DNA reads as TGTGCCAGCAGGACCGGGGGTTCCTACGAGCAGTACTTC.

The chain couples TRBV13 to TRBJ2-1; 9 bases line up with TRBD2. Looked up from germline, CDR1 is PRHDT and CDR2 is FYEKMQ (reference sequence). Trimming cost V 3 bases and J 8 bases; bases outside gene matches: 14. There are 17 residues in the CDR3. CDR3 protein: CASSFRAVGTSSDEQFF. In nucleotides, the CDR3 is TGTGCCAGCAGCTTTCGGGCGGTCGGGACTAGCTCGGATGAGCAGTTCTTC.

CDR3 sequence: CASSRLRDTQYF. CDR3 nucleotides: TGTGCCAGCAGTCGATTACGAGATACGCAGTATTTT. The chain couples TRBV27 to TRBJ2-3; D gene ambiguous. The germline V gene has CDR1 MNHEY and CDR2 SMNVEV (reference sequence). The CDR3 runs to 12 residues. Between the trimmed V and J ends, which lost 5 bases and 5 bases, there was a span of 8 bases.

The V call is TRBV5-4, the J call TRBJ2-7; D gene uncertain. The CDR3 consists of 15 residues. Germline lookup yields CDR1 SGHNT and CDR2 YYREEE (reference sequence). Trimming left V 0 bases short and J 3 bases short, with 13 bases between. The CDR3 region is CASSLDRAGYYEQYF. CDR3 nucleotide sequence: TGTGCCAGCAGCTTGGACCGGGCAGGATACTACGAGCAGTACTTC.

This clone has just one count. The rearrangement links TRBV5-6 to TRBJ2-5; no firm D call. There are 14 residues in the CDR3. Germline CDR1 and CDR2: SGHDT and YYEEEE. V was cut by 2 bases and J by 2 bases, with 10 bases left in between. CDR3 nucleotides: TGTGCCAGCAGCTTAGCTAGTTATCAAGAGACCCAGTACTTC. Residues: CASSLASYQETQYF.

The chain employs TRBV14 and TRBJ1-6; possible D gene TRBD1, 5 bases. Trimming removed 0 bases from V and 4 bases from J, with 10 bases in between. The germline V gene has CDR1 SGHDN and CDR2 FVKESK. The CDR3 is 16 amino acids. DNA for the CDR3: TGTGCCAGCAGCCAAGAAATGGGACTGTATAATTCACCCCTCCACTTT. Amino acid sequence: CASSQEMGLYNSPLHF.

This clone was recorded only once. This rearrangement joins TRBV19 to TRBJ1-1, with 10 bases identical to TRBD1. The J segment lost 3 bases and the V segment lost 5 bases, leaving 6 bases of the junction unmatched. This CDR3 comprises 15 residues. Germline loops: CDR1 LNHDA, CDR2 SQIVND (reference sequence). DNA of the CDR3: TGTGCCAGTAGTCCTACGGGACAGGGGTACACTGAAGCTTTCTTT. This gives the protein CASSPTGQGYTEAFF.

The chain joins TRBV6-5 to TRBJ2-2, with a weak D call TRBD2 (6 bases). The CDR3 runs 13 residues. V shed 6 bases and J shed 7 bases, with 12 bases lying between them. Looked up from germline, CDR1 is MNHEY and CDR2 is SVGAGI. CDR3 loop: CASSSSEFGELFF. DNA of the CDR3: TGTGCCAGCAGCTCTAGCGAGTTCGGGGAGCTGTTTTTT.

V is TRBV7-2 and J is TRBJ2-7; D call uncertain. V was cut by 1 base and J by 3 bases, with 7 bases left in between. CDR1 and CDR2 from the germline V gene are SGHTA and FQGNSA. This CDR3 spans 13 amino acids. This chain's CDR3 is CASSLVQNYEQYF. CDR3 DNA sequence: TGTGCCAGCAGCTTAGTACAGAACTACGAGCAGTACTTC.

The chain uses TRBV28 and TRBJ1-2; D unresolved. Trimming took off 4 bases at V and 3 bases at J, with 18 bases between the two ends. The CDR3 spans 16 residues. Germline V gene sequence: CDR1 MDHEN, CDR2 SYDVKM. The CDR3 reads CASSSYGGGRHYGYTF. In nucleotides, the CDR3 is TGTGCCAGCAGTTCCTATGGAGGAGGGCGCCACTATGGCTACACCTTC.

This chain connects TRBV5-1 to TRBJ2-3; maybe TRBD2 (6 bases). The germline CDR1 and CDR2 sequences are SGHRS and YFSETQ. V dropped 6 bases and J dropped 3 bases, with 14 bases sitting between them. This CDR3 spans 14 amino acids. Here the CDR3 DNA reads TGCGCCAGCACGCGGCGGGGTGTTACAGATACGCAGTATTTT. It is translated as CASTRRGVTDTQYF.

This clone was detected only a few times. The gene calls are TRBV7-9 and TRBJ2-5; 7 positions agree with TRBD2. Germline V CDR1 and CDR2: SEHNR, FQNEAQ (reference sequence). The CDR3 runs 14 residues. V lost 6 bases, J lost 3 bases, and 7 bases stayed unmatched. The CDR3 reads CASSSMLAEETQYF. DNA of the CDR3: TGTGCCAGCAGTTCTATGCTAGCGGAAGAGACCCAGTACTTC.

This chain connects TRBV11-1 to TRBJ2-5, with TRBD1 identical over 9 bases. The CDR3 sequence is 14 residues long. The V and J ends lost 3 bases and 3 bases, in that order; junction bases with no gene match: 2. CDR1 SGHAT and CDR2 FQDESV come from the germline V gene (reference sequence). The CDR3, as DNA: TGTGCCAGCAGCTTCCGGACAGGGGAAGAGACCCAGTACTTC. This gives the protein CASSFRTGEETQYF.